A selection of T cell receptor beta chains follows, all from one sample in a study of OX40 agonist ivuxolimab in advanced cancers. The assay was immunoSEQ multiplex PCR, and TCRdb's table has in-frame clones only and misses some. The table shows tens of thousands of clones, with about 88% occurring only once. The starting material was CD4+ or CD8+ T cells sorted from blood, obtained in a trial of the OX40 agonist ivuxolimab. These receptors were collected from an adult with an advanced solid tumor such as melanoma, head and neck, liver or kidney cancer. CDR3s include the opening cysteine and the closing phenylalanine or tryptophan. The D gene is left open where the match is weak. Expanded clones get a size class; other rows say once, few or many, or leave the size out.

TRBD2	TRBJ2-7	TRBV5-4	NA	TGTGCCAGCAGCTTAGGAGCGGGGGGCCTTAGCGAGCAGTACTTC	CASSLGAGGLSEQYF
NA	TRBJ2-4	TRBV10-3	NA	TGTGCCATCAGTGGCGCAGGGGGGGCCAAAAACATTCAGTACTTC	CAISGAGGAKNIQYF
NA	TRBJ1-6	TRBV6-5	once	TGTGCCAGCAGTCCTAGGAGTCGGGATTCACCCCTCCACTTT	CASSPRSRDSPLHF
NA	TRBJ2-7	TRBV14	NA	TGTGCCAGCAGCCAAGGGGTGGTTTCGGGGCAGTACTTC	CASSQGVVSGQYF
NA	TRBJ1-5	TRBV18	NA	TGTGCCAGCTCACCGTCGGTAGGCCGTTCTCAGCCCCAGCATTTT	CASSPSVGRSQPQHF
TRBD1	TRBJ1-2	TRBV5-4	NA	TGTGCCAGCAGCTTGGATGCCAGGGGGCACGGTGGCTACACCTTC	CASSLDARGHGGYTF
NA	TRBJ1-2	TRBV7-2	NA	TGTGCCAGCAGCTCCCGCCAGGGGACGGTCTATGGCTACACCTTC	CASSSRQGTVYGYTF
NA	TRBJ1-5	TRBV2	NA	TGTGCCAGCAGTCTACAGGGAGGGCCCCAGCATTTT	CASSLQGGPQHF
NA	TRBJ2-7	TRBV5-1	once	TGCGCCAGCAGCTTGGATTACGAGCAGTACTTC	CASSLDYEQYF
NA	TRBJ1-2	TRBV5-1	NA	TGCGCCAGCAGCTTGAACGGGGACTATGGCTACACCTTC	CASSLNGDYGYTF
NA	TRBJ2-2	TRBV10-1	NA	TGCGCCAGCCGGGGGGCTCCTAACACCGGGGAGCTGTTTTTT	CASRGAPNTGELFF
TRBD1	TRBJ1-1	TRBV5-1	NA	TGCGCCAGCAGCCCCGGGACAGGGGTGAACACTGAAGCTTTCTTT	CASSPGTGVNTEAFF
NA	TRBJ1-1	TRBV5-1	NA	TGCGCCAGCAGCTGGGGTTCCGGGAACACTGAAGCTTTCTTT	CASSWGSGNTEAFF
TRBD1	TRBJ2-2	TRBV5-1	NA	TGCGCCAGCAGCTCCCTACAGGGGGCGTATACCGGGGAGCTGTTTTTT	CASSSLQGAYTGELFF
NA	TRBJ1-2	TRBV29-1	NA	TGCAGCGTTCAGGCGAGCGGGGCTTCTAACTATGGCTACACCTTC	CSVQASGASNYGYTF
TRBD1	TRBJ2-1	TRBV27	NA	TGTGCCAGCACCAGGACAGGGGGTAGCAATGAGCAGTTCTTC	CASTRTGGSNEQFF
NA	TRBJ2-5	TRBV7-9	NA	TGTGCCGGGTCTAGGGGGGCCGGTGGAGAGACCCAGTACTTC	CAGSRGAGGETQYF
NA	TRBJ1-4	TRBV9	NA	TGTGCCAGCAGCGTAGCTTCGGGGGCAACTAATGAAAAACTGTTTTTT	CASSVASGATNEKLFF
TRBD1	TRBJ1-2	TRBV14	NA	TGTGCCAGCAGCCAAGATTCCAGGGGGCTTTGGAGTAACTATGGCTACACCTTC	CASSQDSRGLWSNYGYTF
NA	TRBJ1-2	TRBV7-6	NA	TGTGCCAGCAGCTTAGCCCCGGGCGAGGGTTTAACTAGCGGCTACACCTTC	CASSLAPGEGLTSGYTF
TRBD1	TRBJ1-1	TRBV5-1	NA	TGCGCCAGCAGCTCGATAACAGGGGGAGGCACTGAAGCTTTCTTT	CASSSITGGGTEAFF
NA	TRBJ2-6	TRBV5-4	few	TGTGCCAGCAGCTCCACCACAGTCTCTGGGGCCAACGTCCTGACTTTC	CASSSTTVSGANVLTF
TRBD2	TRBJ2-5	TRBV6-5	NA	TGTGCCAGCAGTTACTCGATTCTAGCGGGAAGAGAGACCCAGTACTTC	CASSYSILAGRETQYF
TRBD2	TRBJ2-5	TRBV23-1	NA	TGCGCCAGCAGTCAATCCCCTAGCGGGGGGAGAGAGACCCAGTACTTC	CASSQSPSGGRETQYF
TRBD1	TRBJ1-2	TRBV7-2	NA	TGTGCCAGCAGCTTAGCTCAGGGGGGCTTCTATGGCTACACCTTC	CASSLAQGGFYGYTF
TRBD1	TRBJ2-1	TRBV6-5	NA	TGTGCCAGCAGCCCAGGACAGGGGGCGGGTGAGCAGTTCTTC	CASSPGQGAGEQFF
NA	TRBJ1-6	TRBV19	NA	TGTGCCAGTAACGGGGGTACATTCTCCTATAATTCACCCCTCCACTTT	CASNGGTFSYNSPLHF
NA	TRBJ2-3	TRBV5-1	NA	TGCGCCAGCAGCAGTAGCACAGATACGCAGTATTTT	CASSSSTDTQYF
TRBD2	TRBJ2-2	TRBV11-2	NA	TGTGCCAGCAGCTCCCAACTAGCGGGGGGTACCGGGGAGCTGTTTTTT	CASSSQLAGGTGELFF
NA	TRBJ1-2	TRBV11-2	NA	TGTGCCAGCAGCTTAGGCAGCAGGGGCTACGGCTACACCTTC	CASSLGSRGYGYTF
TRBD1	TRBJ1-5	TRBV5-5	NA	TGTGCCAGCAGCTTGGGTGGACAGGGGGATCAGCCCCAGCATTTT	CASSLGGQGDQPQHF
TRBD1	TRBJ1-2	TRBV2	NA	TGTGCCAGCATGTGGGACAGCATAATTGGCTACACCTTC	CASMWDSIIGYTF
TRBD1	TRBJ1-5	TRBV6-1	NA	TGTGCCAGCAGCCAGGGGGCATATAGCAATCAGCCCCAGCATTTT	CASSQGAYSNQPQHF
NA	TRBJ2-3	TRBV21-1	NA	TGTGCCAGCATCGGCCCACAAGGGGCCGACACAGATACGCAGTATTTT	CASIGPQGADTDTQYF
NA	TRBJ1-4	TRBV19	once	TGTGCCAGTAGCCCCAAGGGCGGAACCGTCGAAAAACTGTTTTTT	CASSPKGGTVEKLFF
NA	TRBJ2-1	TRBV10-3	NA	TGTGCCATCAGGAGAAAAGCAGGGGGGTCCTACAATGAGCAGTTCTTC	CAIRRKAGGSYNEQFF
NA	TRBJ1-2	TRBV7-2	NA	TGTGCCAGCAGCTTAGCGTGGGGGGGTGGCTACACCTTC	CASSLAWGGGYTF
NA	TRBJ1-5	TRBV6-4	NA	TGTGCCAACCCGAATCAGCCCCAGCATTTT	CANPNQPQHF
NA	TRBJ2-3	TRBV27	few	TGTGCCAGTCTCCCCGGGGGAACTAGCACAGATACGCAGTATTTT	CASLPGGTSTDTQYF
NA	TRBJ2-5	TRBV9	NA	TGTGCCAGCAGCGTAGCTCGCGGGCGATCTGGGGAGACCCAGTACTTC	CASSVARGRSGETQYF
NA	TRBJ2-2	TRBV6-1	NA	TGTGCCAGCAGTGGAAACACCGGGGAGCTGTTTTTT	CASSGNTGELFF
TRBD1	TRBJ2-7	TRBV6-5	NA	TGTGCCAGCAGTTTATCCGGGACAGGGGGCCCCTACGAGCAGTACTTC	CASSLSGTGGPYEQYF
NA	TRBJ1-2	TRBV7-6	NA	TGTGCCAGCAGCCCAGCGGGCGAGAGGGACTACACCTTC	CASSPAGERDYTF
TRBD1	TRBJ1-1	TRBV6-5	NA	TGTGCCAGCAGTCCGACAGGGAGGAACACTGAAGCTTTCTTT	CASSPTGRNTEAFF
TRBD1	TRBJ2-2	TRBV2	NA	TGTGCCAGCAACCGGGACAGGGGCTACACCGGGGAGCTGTTTTTT	CASNRDRGYTGELFF
NA	TRBJ1-4	TRBV6-6	once	TGTGCCAGCAGTTACTCCGGGGGTTTGGAGGAAAAACTGTTTTTT	CASSYSGGLEEKLFF
TRBD1	TRBJ2-2	TRBV5-4	NA	TGTGCCAGCAGCTTATTCTTCGGGACAGGGGGTAACACCGGGGAGCTGTTTTTT	CASSLFFGTGGNTGELFF
NA	TRBJ1-5	TRBV18	NA	TGTGCCAGCTCGTACACAACAGGTTCGAGTCAGCCCCAGCATTTT	CASSYTTGSSQPQHF
TRBD1	TRBJ2-1	TRBV6-5	NA	TGTGCCAGCAGTACCCGGGACAGAAAGTTCAATGAGCAGTTCTTC	CASSTRDRKFNEQFF
NA	TRBJ1-2	TRBV27	NA	TGTGCCAGCACCCAAATGTATCGGGGACCTGGGGGTGGCTACACCTTC	CASTQMYRGPGGGYTF
TRBD1	TRBJ1-6	TRBV29-1	NA	TGCAGCGTGTCGCAGGGGGGAAATTCACCCCTCCACTTT	CSVSQGGNSPLHF
NA	TRBJ1-2	TRBV18	few	TGTGCCAGCTCACCATACCCGGAGGAGGGCTACACCTTC	CASSPYPEEGYTF
NA	TRBJ2-4	TRBV5-1	NA	TGCGCCAGCAGCTTGGAAGGCAGATCGGGCATTCAGTACTTC	CASSLEGRSGIQYF
TRBD1	TRBJ2-7	TRBV6-6	NA	TGTACCAGCAGTTACTCGAAGGACAGGGCTTCCTACGAGCAGTACTTC	CTSSYSKDRASYEQYF
NA	TRBJ2-5	TRBV23-1	NA	TGCGCCAGCAGTCAATCTTTGATCTTAGGCCAAGAGACCCAGTACTTC	CASSQSLILGQETQYF
TRBD1	TRBJ1-1	TRBV5-1	NA	TGCGCCAGCAGTTTACAGACAGGGTCGCCTGAAGCTTTCTTT	CASSLQTGSPEAFF
TRBD1	TRBJ2-7	TRBV6-1	once	TGTGCCAGCAGTCGACAGGGAAGTAGACCCTACGAGCAGTACTTC	CASSRQGSRPYEQYF
TRBD2	TRBJ2-7	TRBV19	NA	TGTGCCAGTAGTAAAGGGACTAGCGGGGCCTACTACGAGCAGTACTTC	CASSKGTSGAYYEQYF
NA	TRBJ2-7	TRBV6-5	NA	TGTGCCAGCAGTGATCAGGGGCCCCACGAGCAGTACTTC	CASSDQGPHEQYF